Listed below are T cell receptor beta chains from one sample, sequenced in a study of a mutant IDH1 vaccine in newly diagnosed glioma. No antigens are known for them. Clones were read by immunoSEQ multiplex PCR, and TCRdb kept only the in-frame ones, dropping some. The sample holds more than 40,000 clones, around 89% seen once. Sequenced material: PBMCs, taken from a glioma patient whose treatment included an IDH1 peptide vaccine. These receptors were collected from a woman aged 40 to 55 with glioma. CDR3s include the opening cysteine and the closing phenylalanine or tryptophan. A D gene is named only where the DNA matches it firmly. A row's size may be missing; if present it is once, few, many or a size class.

cdr3_length j_call v_call clone_size d_call cdr3_nt cdr3_aa
13 TRBJ1-5 TRBV29-1 . . TGCAGCGTTGCCCTCTCGAGGGATCAGCCCCAGCATTTT CSVALSRDQPQHF
12 TRBJ2-1 TRBV7-2 . . TGTGCCAGCAGTTCTGGGCGGCGGAAGCAGTTCTTC CASSSGRRKQFF
17 TRBJ2-1 TRBV4-3 . TRBD2 TGCGCCAGCAGCCCGACTAGCGGGGGGCAGTCCTACAATGAGCAGTTCTTC CASSPTSGGQSYNEQFF
13 TRBJ1-1 TRBV6-5 . . TGTGCCAGCAGTTACCAGCCCCGATACGAAGCTTTCTTT CASSYQPRYEAFF
14 TRBJ1-5 TRBV2 few . TGTGCCAGCAGCTCCGAGGGGGGGTATCAGCCCCAGCATTTT CASSSEGGYQPQHF
14 TRBJ1-5 TRBV4-3 few . TGCGCCAGCAGCCAAGATCAAGGGCCCCAGCCCCAGCATTTT CASSQDQGPQPQHF
14 TRBJ2-5 TRBV7-9 . . TGTGCCAGCAGCTTAACGGGTGAAGGGGAGACCCAGTACTTC CASSLTGEGETQYF
14 TRBJ2-7 TRBV5-6 . . TGTGCCAGCAGCTTCGCCCCGGGGTCCTACGAGCAGTACTTC CASSFAPGSYEQYF
13 TRBJ1-4 TRBV18 . . TGTGCCAGCTCTCGCGGGCAGGAGGAAAAACTGTTTTTT CASSRGQEEKLFF
16 TRBJ1-1 TRBV15 . . TGTGCCACCAGCAGAGGAGAGAGGCGGTGGAACACTGAAGCTTTCTTT CATSRGERRWNTEAFF
14 TRBJ1-1 TRBV11-2 . . TGTGCCAGCAGCTTCTCAGGGATCGGCTCTGAAGCTTTCTTT CASSFSGIGSEAFF
13 TRBJ2-3 TRBV14 . . TGTGCCAGCAGCCCCCGCGCTACAGATACGCAGTATTTT CASSPRATDTQYF
15 TRBJ1-1 TRBV5-4 . . TGTGCCAGCAGCCCGGGAGGGTCGGCGAACACTGAAGCTTTCTTT CASSPGGSANTEAFF
11 TRBJ2-1 TRBV5-5 . . TGTGCCAGCAGCTTGGGGTCCCCCTGGTTCTTC CASSLGSPWFF
15 TRBJ2-1 TRBV6-4 . TRBD2 TGTGCCAGCAGTGCGCGGGGGGAACCCTACAATGAGCAGTTCTTC CASSARGEPYNEQFF
15 TRBJ1-2 TRBV5-1 . . TGCGCCAGCAGCTTGGCTGGAGTCCCAAACTATGGCTACACCTTC CASSLAGVPNYGYTF
16 TRBJ1-4 TRBV19 few TRBD1 TGTGCCAGTAGTATCTCTCCGGGACAGCAAAATGAAAAACTGTTTTTT CASSISPGQQNEKLFF
14 TRBJ1-1 TRBV5-1 . TRBD1 TGCGCCAGCAGGAGGACAGGGGCGGGTACTGAAGCTTTCTTT CASRRTGAGTEAFF
14 TRBJ1-2 TRBV6-6 . TRBD1 TGTGCCAGCAACGACAGGGGGGTCGACTATGGCTACACCTTC CASNDRGVDYGYTF
15 TRBJ2-7 TRBV18 once TRBD2 TGTGCCAGCTCACCAGGGAGGGGTTGGTCCTACGAGCAGTACTTC CASSPGRGWSYEQYF
16 TRBJ2-7 TRBV15 . TRBD1 TGTGCCACCAGCAGACTACGGACAGGCAGCTCCTACGAGCAGTACTTC CATSRLRTGSSYEQYF
15 TRBJ2-7 TRBV5-4 . . TGTGCCAGCAGCTTAACCAGGGATAGGGCCTACGAGCAGTACTTC CASSLTRDRAYEQYF
14 TRBJ1-5 TRBV2 medium-sized . TGTGCCAGCAGTCTGGACCACGTCGTGGATCCCCAGCATTTT CASSLDHVVDPQHF
17 TRBJ2-2 TRBV15 . TRBD1 TGTGCCACCAGCAGAGATTCACAGGGGGCAAACACCGGGGAGCTGTTTTTT CATSRDSQGANTGELFF
14 TRBJ1-2 TRBV18 . . TGTGCCAGCTCACCAGGGGCGGGAGTAGATGGCTACACCTTC CASSPGAGVDGYTF
14 TRBJ1-2 TRBV1 . . TGCACCAGCAGCCGTCGCGGGCCAACCTATGGCTACACCTTC CTSSRRGPTYGYTF
17 TRBJ2-3 TRBV4-1 . . TGCGCCAGCAGCCAAGAGTTTGAGACAGCACGCACAGATACGCAGTATTTT CASSQEFETARTDTQYF
14 TRBJ1-4 TRBV27 . TRBD1 TGTGCCAGCAGTTGGACAGGGAAGGGCGAAAAACTGTTTTTT CASSWTGKGEKLFF
13 TRBJ2-5 TRBV12-5 . . TGTGCTAGTGGTTTGATTGGCTCCGAGACCCAGTACTTC CASGLIGSETQYF
16 TRBJ1-1 TRBV5-1 . . TGCGCCAGCAGCTTGGGAGAGGCAGGGGCGAACACTGAAGCTTTCTTT CASSLGEAGANTEAFF
14 TRBJ1-5 TRBV6-9 . . TGTGCCAGCAGTTCCCGAAAAGGGAATCAGCCCCAGCATTTT CASSSRKGNQPQHF
14 TRBJ1-2 TRBV6-1 . . TGTGCCAGCAGTGAAGGTCCGGGATACTATGGCTACACCTTC CASSEGPGYYGYTF
13 TRBJ1-1 TRBV19 . . TGTGCCAGTAGTCTCCAGTCGAACACTGAAGCTTTCTTT CASSLQSNTEAFF
14 TRBJ1-1 TRBV10-1 once . TGCGCCAGCAGTGAGGACAGTGCGAACACTGAAGCTTTCTTT CASSEDSANTEAFF
14 TRBJ2-2 TRBV19 . . TGTGCCAGTAGTATAGTAGTGAACACCGGGGAGCTGTTTTTT CASSIVVNTGELFF
10 TRBJ2-1 TRBV29-1 . . TGCAGCGTCGCCCACAATGAGCAGTTCTTC CSVAHNEQFF
13 TRBJ2-7 TRBV5-1 . . TGCGCCAGCAGACCGGACACGGCCTACGAGCAGTACTTC CASRPDTAYEQYF
14 TRBJ2-7 TRBV27 . TRBD1 TGTGCCAGCGTGGGCACAGGGGGCGGCCGCGAGCAGTACTTC CASVGTGGGREQYF
14 TRBJ1-6 TRBV25-1 . . TGTGCCAGCAGTGACAGGACAAGTAATTCACCCCTCCACTTT CASSDRTSNSPLHF
18 TRBJ2-6 TRBV29-1 . . TGCAGCGTTGAAGATCCCAGAGAATGGGGGACTGGGGCCAACGTCCTGACTTTC CSVEDPREWGTGANVLTF
14 TRBJ1-2 TRBV27 . . TGTGCCAGCAGGTCTCAACTCCGGATGGGTGGCTACACCTTC CASRSQLRMGGYTF
17 TRBJ2-7 TRBV7-7 . TRBD1 TGTGCTAGCAGCTTAGAGATTTTGGGACAGGTTTTCCACGAGCAGTACTTC CASSLEILGQVFHEQYF
14 TRBJ1-6 TRBV7-2 . TRBD1 TGTGCCAGCAGCTTACTCAGGGGGCCTTCACCCCTCCACTTT CASSLLRGPSPLHF
13 TRBJ1-2 TRBV7-2 . . TGTGCCAGCAGCCCCTACGGGAACTATGGCTACACCTTC CASSPYGNYGYTF
13 TRBJ1-1 TRBV2 few . TGTGCCAGCAAGTTCCACGGGAACACTGAAGCTTTCTTT CASKFHGNTEAFF
12 TRBJ2-7 TRBV6-1 . . TGTGCCACCGACTATAGGGGCTACGAGCAGTACTTC CATDYRGYEQYF
13 TRBJ2-3 TRBV5-4 . . TGTGCCAGCAGCTTGGGGAGTAAAGATACGCAGTATTTT CASSLGSKDTQYF
15 TRBJ2-1 TRBV7-6 . TRBD2 TGTGCCAGCAGCTCCAGCGGGAACTCCTACAATGAGCAGTTCTTC CASSSSGNSYNEQFF
11 TRBJ2-3 TRBV25-1 . . TGTGCCAGCAGTGGGGCAGATACGCAGTATTTT CASSGADTQYF
16 TRBJ1-5 TRBV19 once . TGTGCCAGTAGCCGTAACAGGGTGTCTGGCAATCAGCCCCAGCATTTT CASSRNRVSGNQPQHF
12 TRBJ1-5 TRBV27 . . TGTGCCAGCAGTACCGGATATCAGCCCCAGCATTTT CASSTGYQPQHF
12 TRBJ2-5 TRBV25-1 . . TGTGCCAGCAGTGAATATACGGAGACCCAGTACTTC CASSEYTETQYF
16 TRBJ2-7 TRBV7-8 . TRBD1 TGTGCCAGCAGCCTTAATCCACAGGGGGCAGGCTACGAGCAGTACTTC CASSLNPQGAGYEQYF
11 TRBJ2-1 TRBV20-1 few . TGCAGTGCTAGAGAGGGGAATGAGCAGTTCTTC CSAREGNEQFF
15 TRBJ2-3 TRBV10-1 . . TGCGCCAGCAGTGAGGCTCTACATGCCACAGATACGCAGTATTTT CASSEALHATDTQYF